This record covers a single TCR beta chain. Its antigen is currently unknown. The sample's time point: blood 2 weeks post-SBRT. Treatment given: 15 Gy SBRT to primary tumor, nephrectomy 4 weeks later. The source of the sample is a study of radiation and T cells in renal cell carcinoma. The overall study: Nephrectomy followed 15 Gy stereotactic body radiation by 4 weeks. Study outcomes and limitations: Pretreatment tumor biopsies were lacking, so baseline clonotypes are unknown.

CDR3 length equals 14 residues. Germline V gene sequence: CDR1 SGHAT, CDR2 FQNNGV. Trimming cost V 0 bases and J 7 bases, with 10 bases left between them. Assay: immunoSEQ multiplex PCR; the TCRdb copy retains only in-frame clones and omits some. The sample has about 150,000 clones, approximately 86% seen once. Specimen: blood, collected from a patient whose treatment included radiotherapy and nephrectomy. This chain connects TRBV11-2 to TRBJ2-1, with D unresolved. The TCR comes from a woman between 50 and 59 years old with renal cell carcinoma. The CDR3 is CASSLELSWNEQFF. The CDR3 coding sequence is TGTGCCAGCAGCTTAGAGCTGTCCTGGAATGAGCAGTTCTTC.